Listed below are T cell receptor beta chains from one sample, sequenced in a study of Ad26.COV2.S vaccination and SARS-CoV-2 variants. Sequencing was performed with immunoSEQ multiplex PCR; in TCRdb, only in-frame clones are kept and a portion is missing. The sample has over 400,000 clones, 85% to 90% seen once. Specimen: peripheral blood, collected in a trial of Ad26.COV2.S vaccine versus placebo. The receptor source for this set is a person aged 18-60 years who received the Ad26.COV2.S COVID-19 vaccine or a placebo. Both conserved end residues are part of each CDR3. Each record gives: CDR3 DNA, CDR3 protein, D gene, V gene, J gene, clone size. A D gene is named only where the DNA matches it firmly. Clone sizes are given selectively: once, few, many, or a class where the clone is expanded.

TGTGCCAGCAGCCCGTTTGGGGGGAACACTGAAGCTTTCTTT	CASSPFGGNTEAFF	-	TRBV7-2	TRBJ1-1	-
TGTGCCAGTAGTGGGTCTAGCAGGCAGCAGCCCCAGCATTTT	CASSGSSRQQPQHF	-	TRBV19	TRBJ1-5	-
TGTGCCTGGAGCACAGGGTGGTCCTACGAGCAGTACTTC	CAWSTGWSYEQYF	-	TRBV30	TRBJ2-7	-
TGTGCCAGCAGTTCCAACAGGGGGCGCGGCTATGGCTACACCTTC	CASSSNRGRGYGYTF	TRBD1	TRBV27	TRBJ1-2	-
TGCGCCAGCAGTTCAGAGGGGGCTAGGCGAGAGACCCAGTACTTC	CASSSEGARRETQYF	TRBD1	TRBV5-1	TRBJ2-5	-
TGTGCCAGCTCACCCTTTGAGACTAGCTCTGGAAACACCATATATTTT	CASSPFETSSGNTIYF	-	TRBV18	TRBJ1-3	-
TGTGCCAGCAGCTTAGTGGCTAGCGGCGGGGATACGCAGTATTTT	CASSLVASGGDTQYF	TRBD2	TRBV5-6	TRBJ2-3	-
TGTGCCAGCAGCCGAGGGGGTCGGGCTTCCACAGATACGCAGTATTTT	CASSRGGRASTDTQYF	-	TRBV4-2	TRBJ2-3	-
TGCGCCAGCAGCCAGATACTACAGGGGTCTAATGAAAAACTGTTTTTT	CASSQILQGSNEKLFF	TRBD1	TRBV4-3	TRBJ1-4	-
TGCGCCAGCAGCCTAACGACAACAATGAACACTGAAGCTTTCTTT	CASSLTTTMNTEAFF	-	TRBV5-1	TRBJ1-1	-
TGTGCCAGCAGTTTATGGGGGGAGACGGCTGGGGATGAGCAGTTCTTC	CASSLWGETAGDEQFF	-	TRBV28	TRBJ2-1	-
TGTGCCAGCAGCGTAGACCCAGCGGGCGACTCCTACAATGAGCAGTTCTTC	CASSVDPAGDSYNEQFF	-	TRBV9	TRBJ2-1	-
TGTGCCAGCAGTTATCCGGAGACCACAGATACGCAGTATTTT	CASSYPETTDTQYF	-	TRBV6-6	TRBJ2-3	-
TGCGCCAGCAGTGAAGATGGGGGACTCTATGGCTACACCTTC	CASSEDGGLYGYTF	-	TRBV5-1	TRBJ1-2	-
TGTGCCAGCAGCTGGACAGGGCTAACTGAAGCTTTCTTT	CASSWTGLTEAFF	TRBD1	TRBV7-9	TRBJ1-1	-
TGTGCCAGTAGTGATCGGGGTGAAGTCTACGAGCAGTACTTC	CASSDRGEVYEQYF	-	TRBV19	TRBJ2-7	-
TGTGCCACCAGCGCGAACGGGGGGCGTGAGCAGTTCTTC	CATSANGGREQFF	-	TRBV15	TRBJ2-1	-
TGTGCCTGGTCCCGGGACTATTATGAGCAGTTCTTC	CAWSRDYYEQFF	TRBD2	TRBV30	TRBJ2-1	-
TGTGCCAGCAGCTTAGTAGGGAATGGAAACACCATATATTTT	CASSLVGNGNTIYF	-	TRBV7-2	TRBJ1-3	-
TGTGCCAGCAGCTTAGCAGGGACTAACACAGATACGCAGTATTTT	CASSLAGTNTDTQYF	TRBD2	TRBV7-3	TRBJ2-3	-
TGTGCCAGCAGCTCCCCCCAGGGTACTACTTCACCCCTCCACTTT	CASSSPQGTTSPLHF	-	TRBV5-6	TRBJ1-6	-
TGCGCCAGCAGGTTGGGGACAAACCAAGAGACCCAGTACTTC	CASRLGTNQETQYF	-	TRBV5-1	TRBJ2-5	-
TGTGCCAGCGGCCACGACAGGGCCGTGGATGGCTACACCTTC	CASGHDRAVDGYTF	TRBD1	TRBV2	TRBJ1-2	-
TGTGCTAGTGGTTTGTGGGTAATTGGAGATACGCAGTATTTT	CASGLWVIGDTQYF	-	TRBV12-5	TRBJ2-3	-
TGCGCCAGCAGCAAAGGGGGGGCCGAGCCCACAGATACGCAGTATTTT	CASSKGGAEPTDTQYF	-	TRBV4-3	TRBJ2-3	-
TGTGCCAGCAGCTCACGGGGTGCCGGGAGCCAGGAAAAACTGTTTTTT	CASSSRGAGSQEKLFF	-	TRBV14	TRBJ1-4	-
TGCGCCAGCAGCTTGGATGCAGGGGGAGCCTACGAGCAGTACTTC	CASSLDAGGAYEQYF	TRBD1	TRBV5-1	TRBJ2-7	once
TGTGCCAGCAGCTTGCGACAGGGGCGCTCCTACGAGCAGTACTTC	CASSLRQGRSYEQYF	TRBD1	TRBV5-6	TRBJ2-7	-
TGTGCCAGTAGTATCCGACAGCCACTAAAACTGTTTTTT	CASSIRQPLKLFF	-	TRBV19	TRBJ1-4	-
TGTGCCAGCAGCGTAGGAACCGTCTTGAGGGAGACCCAGTACTTC	CASSVGTVLRETQYF	-	TRBV9	TRBJ2-5	-
TGCGCCAGCAGCTCTCTGGACGGGAACACTGAAGCTTTCTTT	CASSSLDGNTEAFF	-	TRBV5-1	TRBJ1-1	-